The clone carrying this T cell receptor (beta chain) is a singleton in its sample. The study drew participants aged about 18 to 95 years from some 23 US areas. Clinical history reported by participants formed the basis on which cohorts were assigned. The data were obtained in a study of blood T cell repertoires in COVID-19. Sequencing was performed with immunoSEQ multiplex PCR; in TCRdb, only in-frame clones are kept and a portion is missing. Among 150,000 to 200,000 clones listed, approximately 86% were seen once. This CDR3 spans 15 amino acids. J gave up 0 bases and V 3 bases, and 2 bases lay outside the gene matches. Germline V gene lookup returns CDR1 SNHLY and CDR2 FYNNEI.

Sequenced material: PBMCs or T cells enriched from blood (not recorded which). This receptor was obtained from a man in his 60s who had recovered from COVID-19. The chain employs TRBV2 and TRBJ1-2, with 9 positions matching TRBD1. The CDR3 loop reads CASSEDRGPNYGYTF. In DNA form, the CDR3 reads TGTGCCAGCAGTGAGGACAGGGGTCCTAACTATGGCTACACCTTC.